A single sample is the source of the 8 T cell receptor beta chains below, sequenced in a study of T cells after yellow fever vaccination. Using its own MiXCR run on the 5' RACE reads, TCRdb lists one record per CDR3 protein. The table includes some 350,000 distinct CDR3 sequences, 8.7% detected once. The starting material was PBMCs, obtained on the day of the first yellow fever vaccination. The receptors were sampled from a man aged 18 to 35 who received the YFV17D yellow fever vaccine.

This sequence joins TRBV6-5 and TRBJ2-3; 11 bases are a match to TRBD2. The CDR3 runs to 15 residues. The germline V gene has CDR1 MNHEY and CDR2 SVGAGI. With V trimmed by 4 bases and J by 4 bases, 4 bases remained unmatched. CDR3 sequence reads: CASSWTSGWADTQYF. The CDR3 nucleotides read TGTGCCAGCAGTTGGACTAGCGGGTGGGCAGATACGCAGTATTTT.

This clonotype was seen more than once but under ten times. The genes are TRBV7-9 and TRBJ2-7; weak D call: TRBD1 (6 bases). The CDR3 is made up of 15 amino acids. Trimming took 5 bases from V and 0 from J, leaving 14 bases between them. The germline gives CDR1 SEHNR, CDR2 FQNEAQ (reference sequence). CDR3 DNA: TGTGCCAGCAGCAACCGACAGGCCGTCTCCTACGAGCAGTACTTC. Translation: CASSNRQAVSYEQYF.

In this sample, this clonotype turned up a few times. J is TRBJ2-7 and V is TRBV4-1; either TRBD1 or TRBD2 may supply D (5 bases each). This CDR3 region has 14 residues. V lost 1 base, J lost 4 bases, and 11 bases lay in between. The germline CDR1 and CDR2 sequences are MGHRA and YSYEKL. CDR3 nucleotide sequence: TGCGCCAGCAGCCAAGTGGGGACGGTTTACGAGCAGTACTTC. Its translation: CASSQVGTVYEQYF.

V and J are TRBV18 and TRBJ1-1; D call uncertain. The V gene's germline CDR1 is KGHSH and CDR2 LQKENI. Between the trimmed V and J ends, which lost 0 bases and 1 base, there was a span of 9 bases. This CDR3 has 15 residues. CDR3 sequence: CASSPPGRQNTEAFF. The CDR3 region has the DNA TGTGCCAGCTCACCACCGGGTCGTCAGAACACTGAAGCTTTCTTT.

Ten or more counts support this clonotype. The rearrangement links TRBV15 to TRBJ2-1, with D hard to call. The CDR3 covers 13 residues. The germline V gene has CDR1 LNHNV and CDR2 YYDKDF (reference sequence). Trimming shortened V by 0 bases and J by 9 bases, and 9 bases separated the two germline ends. The CDR3 DNA reads as TGTGCCACCAGCAGAGATCTTTTGGCTGAGCAGTTCTTC. It codes for CATSRDLLAEQFF.

This clonotype appeared a few times. The genes are TRBV6-2 or TRBV6-3 and TRBJ2-7, with 9 bases that match TRBD1. Looked up from germline, CDR1 is MNHEY and CDR2 is SVGEGT. With V trimmed by 7 bases and J by 2 bases, 3 bases remained unmatched. The length of the CDR3 is 13 residues. In nucleotides, the CDR3 is TGTGCCAGCACCTGGACAGGGGCCTACGAGCAGTACTTC. This gives the protein CASTWTGAYEQYF.

The rearrangement links TRBV5-1 to TRBJ2-5; 11 nucleotides align to TRBD2. The germline V gene encodes CDR1 SGHRS and CDR2 YFSETQ. The CDR3 spans 16 residues. V lost 4 bases to trimming and J lost 5 bases; unmatched junction nucleotides: 10. CDR3 sequence: CASSPPVAGGLETQYF. The CDR3 nucleotides read TGCGCCAGCAGCCCTCCGGTAGCGGGGGGGCTGGAGACCCAGTACTTC.

This chain connects TRBV12-3 or TRBV12-4 to TRBJ1-2, with D tentatively TRBD1 (6 bases). V dropped 6 bases and J dropped 7 bases, with 18 bases sitting between them. CDR3 size: 14 residues. CDR3 sequence reads: CASRKKTGLGGYTF. The CDR3 nucleotides are TGTGCCAGCAGGAAGAAGACAGGCCTAGGTGGCTACACCTTC.